Presented here are 11 T cell receptor beta chains from one specimen sequenced in a study of OX40 agonist ivuxolimab in advanced cancers. Generated by immunoSEQ multiplex PCR, the TCRdb table keeps only in-frame clones and is missing some. The sample lists about 83,000 clones; around 92% were seen once. Sequences were derived from CD4+ or CD8+ T cells sorted from blood, sampled in a trial of the OX40 agonist ivuxolimab. These receptors were taken from an adult with an advanced solid tumor such as melanoma, head and neck, liver or kidney cancer.

The chain employs TRBV27 and TRBJ1-3, with D perhaps TRBD1 (5 bases). This CDR3 region has 15 residues. Germline loops: CDR1 MNHEY, CDR2 SMNVEV (reference sequence). Deletions cut 10 bases from V and 0 bases from J, with 16 bases between. The CDR3 reads CATRRRGSSGNTIYF. The CDR3 coding sequence is TGTGCCACCCGACGAAGGGGTAGCTCTGGAAACACCATATATTTT.

V is TRBV27 and J is TRBJ2-7, with D maybe TRBD2 (6 bases). The CDR3 runs 13 residues. CDR1 is MNHEY and CDR2 is SMNVEV in the germline V gene (reference sequence). V shed 3 bases and J shed 7 bases, with 13 bases lying between them. The CDR3 here is CASSFYLGGEQYF. The CDR3 nucleotides read TGTGCCAGCAGTTTCTACCTCGGGGGTGAGCAGTACTTC.

This clone was picked up one time. The genes are TRBV11-1 and TRBJ2-1; D not resolved. CDR3 size: 15 residues. The V and J ends lost 4 bases and 9 bases respectively, with 19 bases between them. Per germline, CDR1 SGHAT and CDR2 FQDESV (reference sequence). For the CDR3, the DNA is TGTGCCAGCAGCTCGAACCCCCGGGTCGACGGTGAGCAGTTCTTC. Translating it yields CASSSNPRVDGEQFF.

This chain links TRBV2 with TRBJ2-1, with 10 bases that match TRBD2. Trimming took 9 bases from V and 8 from J; bases not matched to a gene: 10. CDR1 and CDR2 from the germline V gene are SNHLY and FYNNEI. The CDR3 is made up of 14 amino acids. CDR3 coding DNA: TGTGCCAGGTCGACTAGCGGGCTCCGTCATGAGCAGTTCTTC. Translating it yields CARSTSGLRHEQFF.

The chain employs TRBV7-9 and TRBJ1-2; TRBD1 matches 8 bases. The CDR3 runs to 15 residues. CDR1 and CDR2 from the germline V gene are SEHNR and FQNEAQ (reference sequence). V trimming: 4 bases; J trimming: 2 bases; junction bases outside the gene matches: 6. In DNA form, the CDR3 reads TGTGCCAGCAGCTCGACAGGGGATCGGAACTATGGCTACACCTTC. Protein sequence: CASSSTGDRNYGYTF.

This rearrangement joins TRBV6-6 to TRBJ2-7; 8 bases match TRBD2. Germline CDR1 is MNHNY and CDR2 is SVGAGI (reference sequence). This CDR3 is built from 15 residues. Germline trimming cut 0 bases from V and 4 bases from J; bases unmatched to any gene: 5. The CDR3 loop reads CASSYSSGGAYEQYF. As DNA, the CDR3 is TGTGCCAGCAGTTACTCATCGGGGGGGGCATACGAGCAGTACTTC.

The V gene is TRBV15, the J gene TRBJ1-2, with TRBD1 matching over 10 bases. The CDR3 runs to 19 residues. CDR1 and CDR2 from the germline V gene are LNHNV and YYDKDF (reference sequence). V was pared by 2 bases and J by 2 bases, with 14 bases of the junction left unmatched. The CDR3 reads CATSRKHTGTGVTNYGYTF. CDR3 nucleotide sequence: TGTGCCACCAGCAGAAAGCATACCGGGACAGGGGTGACAAACTATGGCTACACCTTC.

About this clone itself: An end of the junction does not agree with germline; a read error may underlie this. V gene TRBV10-3 combines with J gene TRBJ1-5; TRBD1 matches at 7 bases. This CDR3 is 14 amino acids long. Looked up from germline, CDR1 is ENHRY and CDR2 is SYGVKD. The CDR3 here is CATSAVGGVQPQHF. In DNA, the CDR3 is TGTGCCACCAGTGCCGTAGGGGGCGTGCAGCCCCAGCATTTT.

V is TRBV7-3 and J is TRBJ2-1, with unresolved D. The CDR3 has 12 amino acids. Germline loops: CDR1 SGHTA, CDR2 FQGTGA. The germline V and J ends were trimmed by 5 bases and 8 bases, with 10 bases remaining between them. The CDR3 region is CASSLGVHEQFF. CDR3 bases: TGTGCCAGCAGCCTTGGGGTTCATGAGCAGTTCTTC.

The chain has TRBV7-2 and TRBJ2-1; the D is unclear. The CDR3 length is 13 residues. V was trimmed by 2 bases and J by 7 bases, leaving 9 bases between them. Germline CDR1 SGHTA, CDR2 FQGNSA. This CDR3 reads CASSLSRLNEQFF. The CDR3 DNA reads TGTGCCAGCAGCTTAAGCCGGCTAAATGAGCAGTTCTTC.

This clone has more than one count but fewer than ten. V is TRBV5-6 and J is TRBJ1-6, with D tentatively TRBD1 (6 bases). Deletions cut 4 bases from V and 8 bases from J, with 13 bases between. This CDR3 has 14 amino acids. From germline, CDR1 is SGHDT and CDR2 YYEEEE. The CDR3 loop is CASSLGGAHSPLHF. CDR3 nucleotides: TGTGCCAGCAGCCTGGGGGGGGCCCATTCACCCCTCCACTTT.